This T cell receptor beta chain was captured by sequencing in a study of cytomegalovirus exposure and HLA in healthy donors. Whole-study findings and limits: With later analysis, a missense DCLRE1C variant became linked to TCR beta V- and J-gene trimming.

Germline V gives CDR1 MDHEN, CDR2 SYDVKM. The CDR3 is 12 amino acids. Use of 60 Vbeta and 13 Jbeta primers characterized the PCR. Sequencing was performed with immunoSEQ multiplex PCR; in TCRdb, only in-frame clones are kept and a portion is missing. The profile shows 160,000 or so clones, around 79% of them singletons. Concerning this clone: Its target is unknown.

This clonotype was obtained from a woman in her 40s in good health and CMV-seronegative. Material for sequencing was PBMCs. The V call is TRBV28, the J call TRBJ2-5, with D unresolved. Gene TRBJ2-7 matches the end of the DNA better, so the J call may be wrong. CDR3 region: CASSLLINEQYF. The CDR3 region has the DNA TGTGCCAGCAGTTTATTAATAAACGAGCAGTACTTC.